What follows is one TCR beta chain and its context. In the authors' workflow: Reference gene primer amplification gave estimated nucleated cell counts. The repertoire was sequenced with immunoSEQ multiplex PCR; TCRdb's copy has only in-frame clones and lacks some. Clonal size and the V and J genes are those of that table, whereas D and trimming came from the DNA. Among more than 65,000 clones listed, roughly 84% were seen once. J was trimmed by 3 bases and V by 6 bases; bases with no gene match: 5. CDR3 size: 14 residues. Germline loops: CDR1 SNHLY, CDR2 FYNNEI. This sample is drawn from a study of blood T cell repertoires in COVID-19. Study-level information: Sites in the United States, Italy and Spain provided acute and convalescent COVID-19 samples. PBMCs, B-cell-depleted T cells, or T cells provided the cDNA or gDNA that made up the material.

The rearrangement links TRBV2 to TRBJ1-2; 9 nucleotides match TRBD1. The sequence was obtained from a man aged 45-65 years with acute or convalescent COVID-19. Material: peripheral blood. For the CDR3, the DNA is TGTGCCAGCAGCCCCGGGACAGGGCACTATGGCTACACCTTC. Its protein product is CASSPGTGHYGYTF.